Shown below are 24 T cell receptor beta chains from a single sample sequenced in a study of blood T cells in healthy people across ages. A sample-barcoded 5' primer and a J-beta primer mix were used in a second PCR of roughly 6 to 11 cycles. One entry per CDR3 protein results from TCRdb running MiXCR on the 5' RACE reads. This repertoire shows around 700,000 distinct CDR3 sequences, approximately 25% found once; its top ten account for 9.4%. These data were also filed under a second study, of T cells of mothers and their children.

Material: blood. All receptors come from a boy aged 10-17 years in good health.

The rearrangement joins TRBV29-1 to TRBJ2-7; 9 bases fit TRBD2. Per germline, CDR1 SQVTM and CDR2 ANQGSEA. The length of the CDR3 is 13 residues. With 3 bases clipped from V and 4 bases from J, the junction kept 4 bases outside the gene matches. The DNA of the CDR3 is TGCAGCGTTGAGGCGGGAGGGCCGTACGAGCAGTACTTC. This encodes CSVEAGGPYEQYF.

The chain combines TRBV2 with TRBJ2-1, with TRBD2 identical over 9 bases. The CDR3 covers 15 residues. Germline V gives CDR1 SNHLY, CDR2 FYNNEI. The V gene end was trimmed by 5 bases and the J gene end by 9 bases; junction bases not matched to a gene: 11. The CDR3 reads CASSSSSGGITEQFF. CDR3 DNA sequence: TGTGCCAGCAGTTCCAGTAGCGGGGGAATAACTGAGCAGTTCTTC.

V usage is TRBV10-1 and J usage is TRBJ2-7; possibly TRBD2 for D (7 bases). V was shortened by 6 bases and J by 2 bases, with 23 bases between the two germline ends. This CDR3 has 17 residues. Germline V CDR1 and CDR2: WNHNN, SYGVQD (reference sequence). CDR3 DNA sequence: TGCGCCAGCAGACTTATCAGATGGGGGGGCAGGACCTACGAGCAGTACTTC. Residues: CASRLIRWGGRTYEQYF.

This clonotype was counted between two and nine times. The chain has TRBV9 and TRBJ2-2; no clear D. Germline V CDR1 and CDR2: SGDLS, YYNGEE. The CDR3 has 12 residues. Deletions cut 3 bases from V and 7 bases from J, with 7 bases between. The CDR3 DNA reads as TGTGCCAGCAGCGAAGGTCTCGGGGAGCTGTTTTTT. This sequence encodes CASSEGLGELFF.

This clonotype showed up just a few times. CDR3 sequence reads: CASSGQVDSPLHF. DNA for the CDR3: TGTGCCAGCAGCGGACAGGTCGATTCACCCCTCCACTTT. The V gene is TRBV12-3 or TRBV12-4, the J gene TRBJ1-6; TRBD1 matches at 7 bases. CDR3 length equals 13 residues. V lost 6 bases and J lost 8; bases outside the gene matches: 4.

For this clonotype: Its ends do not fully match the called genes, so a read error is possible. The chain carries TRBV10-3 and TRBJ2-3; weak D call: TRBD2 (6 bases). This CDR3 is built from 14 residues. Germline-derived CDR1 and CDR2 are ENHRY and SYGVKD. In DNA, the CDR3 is TGTGCCATCAGCGAGAGCGGGCTCACAGATACTCAGTATTTT. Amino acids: CAISESGLTDTQYF.

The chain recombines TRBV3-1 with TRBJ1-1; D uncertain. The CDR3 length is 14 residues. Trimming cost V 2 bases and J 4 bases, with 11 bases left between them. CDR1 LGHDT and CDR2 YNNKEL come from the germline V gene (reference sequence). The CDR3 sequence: CASSQPGVATEAFF. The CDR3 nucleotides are TGTGCCAGCAGCCAACCCGGGGTTGCCACTGAAGCTTTCTTT.

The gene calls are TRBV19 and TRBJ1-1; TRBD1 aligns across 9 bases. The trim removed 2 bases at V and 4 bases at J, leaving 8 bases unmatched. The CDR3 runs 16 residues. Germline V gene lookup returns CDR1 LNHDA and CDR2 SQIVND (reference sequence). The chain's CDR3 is CASSIPGQGDGTEAFF. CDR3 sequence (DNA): TGTGCCAGTAGTATACCGGGACAGGGTGACGGCACTGAAGCTTTCTTT.

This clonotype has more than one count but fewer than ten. CDR3 protein: CASSLLGGVVEFF. DNA of the CDR3: TGTGCCAGCAGTTTACTGGGGGGAGTTGTGGAGTTCTTC. This sequence joins TRBV12-3 or TRBV12-4 and TRBJ2-1, with D perhaps TRBD2 (6 bases). The germline V and J ends were trimmed by 2 bases and 14 bases, with 16 bases remaining between them. The length of the CDR3 is 13 residues.

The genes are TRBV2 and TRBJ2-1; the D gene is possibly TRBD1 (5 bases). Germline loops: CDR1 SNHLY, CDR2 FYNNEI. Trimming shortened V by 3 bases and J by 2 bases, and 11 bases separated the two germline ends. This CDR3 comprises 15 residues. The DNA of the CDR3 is TGTGCCAGCAGTGAGCAGGGATCTACCTACAATGAGCAGTTCTTC. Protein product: CASSEQGSTYNEQFF.

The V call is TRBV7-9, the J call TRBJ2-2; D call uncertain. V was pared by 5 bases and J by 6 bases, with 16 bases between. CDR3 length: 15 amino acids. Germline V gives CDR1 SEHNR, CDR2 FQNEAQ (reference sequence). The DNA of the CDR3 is TGTGCCAGCAGCGGGGTCGGAGTCGGCGCCGGGGAGCTGTTTTTT. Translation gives CASSGVGVGAGELFF.

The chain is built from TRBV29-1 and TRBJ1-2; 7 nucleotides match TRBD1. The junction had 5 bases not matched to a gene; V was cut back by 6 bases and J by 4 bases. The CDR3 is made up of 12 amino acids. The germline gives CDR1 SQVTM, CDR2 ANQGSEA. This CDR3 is CSVDRESYGYTF. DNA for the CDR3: TGCAGCGTAGACAGGGAAAGCTATGGCTACACCTTC.

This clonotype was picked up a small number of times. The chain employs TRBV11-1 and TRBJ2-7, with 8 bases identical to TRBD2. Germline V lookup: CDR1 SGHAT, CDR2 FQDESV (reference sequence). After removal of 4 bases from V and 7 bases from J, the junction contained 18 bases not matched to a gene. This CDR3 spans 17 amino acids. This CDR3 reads CASSSTYLGLEGREQYF. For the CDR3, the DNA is TGTGCCAGCAGCTCTACCTACCTGGGACTAGAAGGTAGGGAGCAGTACTTC.

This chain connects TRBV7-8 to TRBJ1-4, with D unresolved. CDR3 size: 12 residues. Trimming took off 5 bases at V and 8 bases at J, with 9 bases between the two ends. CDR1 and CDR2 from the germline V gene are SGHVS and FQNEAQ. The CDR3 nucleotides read TGTGCCAGCAGCCCCGGGGAGGAAAAACTGTTTTTT. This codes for CASSPGEEKLFF.

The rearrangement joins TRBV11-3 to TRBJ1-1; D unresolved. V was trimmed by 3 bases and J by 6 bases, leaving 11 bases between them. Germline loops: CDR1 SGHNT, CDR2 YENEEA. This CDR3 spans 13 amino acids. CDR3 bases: TGTGCCAGCAGCTTGAGGGTTCCCCCTGAAGCTTTCTTT. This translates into CASSLRVPPEAFF.

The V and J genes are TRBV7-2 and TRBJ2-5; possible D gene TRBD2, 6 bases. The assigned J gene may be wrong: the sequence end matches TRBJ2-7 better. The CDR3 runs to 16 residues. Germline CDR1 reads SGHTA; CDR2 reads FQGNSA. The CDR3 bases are TGTGCCAGCAGCTTATCCGCGGGGTCAACCTCCTACGAGCAGTACTTC. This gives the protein CASSLSAGSTSYEQYF.

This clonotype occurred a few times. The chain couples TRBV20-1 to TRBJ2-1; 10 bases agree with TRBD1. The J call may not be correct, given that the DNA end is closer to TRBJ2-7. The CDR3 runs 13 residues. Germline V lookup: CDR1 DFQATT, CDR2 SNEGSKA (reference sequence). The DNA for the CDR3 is TGCAGTACCTGGGACAGGGGCTCCTTAGAGCAGTACTTC. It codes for CSTWDRGSLEQYF.

The CDR3 loop reads CASSLGFSVSYNEQFF. The CDR3 DNA sequence: TGTGCCAGCAGCTTAGGTTTTAGCGTTTCCTACAATGAGCAGTTCTTC. V usage is TRBV7-6 and J usage is TRBJ2-1, with a possible D match to TRBD2 (5 bases). The germline CDR1 and CDR2 sequences are SGHVS and FNYEAQ. This CDR3 comprises 16 residues. Trimming took off 1 base at V and 1 base at J, with 11 bases between the two ends.

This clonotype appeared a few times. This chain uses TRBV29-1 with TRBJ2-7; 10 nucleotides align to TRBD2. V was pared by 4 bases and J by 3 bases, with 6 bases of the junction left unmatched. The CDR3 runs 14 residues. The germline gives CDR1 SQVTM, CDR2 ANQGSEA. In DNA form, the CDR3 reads TGCAGCGTTGCGGGTCTAGCGGGGGACTACGAGCAGTACTTC. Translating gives CSVAGLAGDYEQYF.

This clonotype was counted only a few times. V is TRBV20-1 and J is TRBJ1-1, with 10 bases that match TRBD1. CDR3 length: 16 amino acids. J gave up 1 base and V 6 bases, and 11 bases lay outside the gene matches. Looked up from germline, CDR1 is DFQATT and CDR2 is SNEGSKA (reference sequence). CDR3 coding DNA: TGCAGTGCGCGTAGAAGGGACAGGGGAGGGAACACTGAAGCTTTCTTT. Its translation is CSARRRDRGGNTEAFF.

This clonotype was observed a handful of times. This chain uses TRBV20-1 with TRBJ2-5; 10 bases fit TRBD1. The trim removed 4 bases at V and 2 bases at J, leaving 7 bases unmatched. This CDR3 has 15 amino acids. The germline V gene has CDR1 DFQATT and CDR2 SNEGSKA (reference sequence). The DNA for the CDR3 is TGCAGTGCTATAGAGGGACAGGGGATTCAAGAGACCCAGTACTTC. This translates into CSAIEGQGIQETQYF.

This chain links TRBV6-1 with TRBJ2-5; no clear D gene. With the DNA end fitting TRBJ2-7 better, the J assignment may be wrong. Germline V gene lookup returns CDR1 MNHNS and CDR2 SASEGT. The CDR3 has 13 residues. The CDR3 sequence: CASRETDSYEQYF. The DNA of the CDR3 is TGTGCCAGCAGGGAAACAGACTCCTACGAGCAGTACTTC.

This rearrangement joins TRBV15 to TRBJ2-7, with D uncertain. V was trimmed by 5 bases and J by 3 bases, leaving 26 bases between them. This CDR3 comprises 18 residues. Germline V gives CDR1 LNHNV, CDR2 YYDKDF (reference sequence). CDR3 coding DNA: TGTGCCACCAGCCAGGAAGTTTTTGGAAATACAGTAATCTACGAGCAGTACTTC. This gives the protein CATSQEVFGNTVIYEQYF.

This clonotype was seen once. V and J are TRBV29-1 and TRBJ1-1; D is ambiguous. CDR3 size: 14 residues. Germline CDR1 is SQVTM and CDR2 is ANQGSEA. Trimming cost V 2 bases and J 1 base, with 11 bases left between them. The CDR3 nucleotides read TGCAGCGTTGAACTTTGGGGTGGGAACACTGAAGCTTTCTTT. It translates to CSVELWGGNTEAFF.